A single T cell receptor beta chain is shown here with its context. Its antigen remains unidentified. This entry comes from a study of T cell responses to AZD1222 COVID-19 vaccine. Findings and limits, study-wide: Donors in the cohort were predominantly white British and more often female, and clonal diversity was possibly underestimated.

Produced via immunoSEQ multiplex PCR; TCRdb's table is partial and in-frame only. The sample lists some 170,000 clones; 90% were seen once. Losses at the gene ends were 1 base for V and 2 bases for J; bases not matched to a gene: 5. Germline CDR1 KGHSH, CDR2 LQKENI. This CDR3 has 17 amino acids. The rearrangement uses TRBV18 and TRBJ2-6, with 7 bases identical to TRBD1. The source was peripheral blood, collected 28 days after the second dose of the MenACWY control vaccine. This sequence originates from an adult who received the MenACWY meningococcal vaccine as a control. The CDR3 spells CASSPQGAQTGANVLTF. The DNA for the CDR3 is TGTGCCAGCTCACCACAGGGGGCGCAGACTGGGGCCAACGTCCTGACTTTC.